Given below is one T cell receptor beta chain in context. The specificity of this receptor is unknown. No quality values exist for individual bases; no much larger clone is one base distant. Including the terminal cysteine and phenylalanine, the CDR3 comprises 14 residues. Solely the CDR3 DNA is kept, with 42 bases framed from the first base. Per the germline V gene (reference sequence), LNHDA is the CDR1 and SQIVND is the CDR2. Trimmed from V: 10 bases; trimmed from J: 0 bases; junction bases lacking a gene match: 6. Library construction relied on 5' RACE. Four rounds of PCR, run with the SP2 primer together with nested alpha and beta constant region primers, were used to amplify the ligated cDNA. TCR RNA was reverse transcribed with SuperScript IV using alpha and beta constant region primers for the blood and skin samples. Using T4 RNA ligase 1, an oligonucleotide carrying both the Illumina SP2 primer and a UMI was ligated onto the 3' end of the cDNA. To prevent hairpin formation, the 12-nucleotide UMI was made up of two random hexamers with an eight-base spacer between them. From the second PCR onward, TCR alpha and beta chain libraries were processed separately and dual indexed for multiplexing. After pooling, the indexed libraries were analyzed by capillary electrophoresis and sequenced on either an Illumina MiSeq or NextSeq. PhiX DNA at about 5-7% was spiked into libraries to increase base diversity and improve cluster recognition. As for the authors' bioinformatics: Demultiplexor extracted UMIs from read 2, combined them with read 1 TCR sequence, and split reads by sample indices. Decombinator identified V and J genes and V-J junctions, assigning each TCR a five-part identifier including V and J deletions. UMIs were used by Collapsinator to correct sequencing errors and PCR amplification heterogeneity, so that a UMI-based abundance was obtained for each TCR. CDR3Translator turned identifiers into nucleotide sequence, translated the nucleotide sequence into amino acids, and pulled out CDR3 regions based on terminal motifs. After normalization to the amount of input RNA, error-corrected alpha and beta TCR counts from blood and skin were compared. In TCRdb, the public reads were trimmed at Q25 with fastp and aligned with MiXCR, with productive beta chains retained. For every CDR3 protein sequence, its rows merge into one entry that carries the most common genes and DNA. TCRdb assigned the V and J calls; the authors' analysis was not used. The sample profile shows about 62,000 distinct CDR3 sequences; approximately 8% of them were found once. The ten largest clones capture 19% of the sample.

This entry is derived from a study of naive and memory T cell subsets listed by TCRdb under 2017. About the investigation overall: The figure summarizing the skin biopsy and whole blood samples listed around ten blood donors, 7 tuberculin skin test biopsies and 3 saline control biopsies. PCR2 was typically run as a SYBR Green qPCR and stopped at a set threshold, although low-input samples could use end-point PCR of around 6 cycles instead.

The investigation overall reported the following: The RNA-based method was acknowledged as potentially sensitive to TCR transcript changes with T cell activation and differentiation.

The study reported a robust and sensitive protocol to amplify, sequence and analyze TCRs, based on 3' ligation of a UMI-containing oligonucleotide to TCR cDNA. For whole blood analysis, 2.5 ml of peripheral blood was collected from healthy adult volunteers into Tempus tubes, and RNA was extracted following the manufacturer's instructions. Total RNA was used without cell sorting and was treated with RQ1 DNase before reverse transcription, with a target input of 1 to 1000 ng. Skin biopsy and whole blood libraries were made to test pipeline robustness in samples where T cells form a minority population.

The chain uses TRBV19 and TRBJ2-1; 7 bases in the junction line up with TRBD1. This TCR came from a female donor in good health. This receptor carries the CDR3 CATIRDSSYNEQFF. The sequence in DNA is TGTGCCACGATACGGGACAGCTCCTACAATGAGCAGTTCTTC.